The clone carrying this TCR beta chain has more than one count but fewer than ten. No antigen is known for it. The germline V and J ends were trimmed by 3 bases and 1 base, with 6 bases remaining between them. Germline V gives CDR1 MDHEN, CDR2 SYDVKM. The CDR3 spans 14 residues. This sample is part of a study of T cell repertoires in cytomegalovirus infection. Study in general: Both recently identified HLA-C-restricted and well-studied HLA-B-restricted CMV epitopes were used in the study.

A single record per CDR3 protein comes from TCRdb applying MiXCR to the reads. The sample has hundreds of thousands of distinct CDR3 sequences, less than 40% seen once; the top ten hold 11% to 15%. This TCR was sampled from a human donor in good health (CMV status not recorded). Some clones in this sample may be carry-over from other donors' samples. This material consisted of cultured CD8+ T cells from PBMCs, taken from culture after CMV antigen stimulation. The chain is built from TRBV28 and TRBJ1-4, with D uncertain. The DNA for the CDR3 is TGTGCCAGCAGTTTCCGGGAAACTAATGAAAAACTGTTTTTT. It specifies CASSFRETNEKLFF.